Below are 25 T cell receptor beta chains sequenced from a single sample in a study of blood T cell repertoires in COVID-19. The method was immunoSEQ multiplex PCR; TCRdb's version includes in-frame clones alone and lacks a portion of them. The sample has hundreds of thousands of clones, 80% to 90% seen once. Sample: PBMCs or T cells enriched from blood (not recorded which). The receptors stem from a man younger than 40 who had recovered from COVID-19.

This clone was observed once. V gene TRBV5-6 combines with J gene TRBJ2-7; D ambiguous. The ends were cut back, 0 bases at V and 4 bases at J, with 11 bases in the middle. CDR1 and CDR2 from the germline V gene are SGHDT and YYEEEE. This CDR3 region has 14 residues. The CDR3, as DNA: TGTGCCAGCAGCTTGGGACTTGTCCAGTACGAGCAGTACTTC. As protein: CASSLGLVQYEQYF.

This chain links TRBV7-9 with TRBJ1-1; perhaps TRBD1 as D (6 bases). The CDR3 contains 16 residues. In germline, CDR1 is SEHNR, CDR2 FQNEAQ (reference sequence). V dropped 2 bases and J dropped 0 bases, with 13 bases sitting between them. The CDR3 here is CASSLLGAAMNTEAFF. The CDR3 DNA reads as TGTGCCAGCAGCTTATTGGGGGCAGCCATGAACACTGAAGCTTTCTTT.

The V gene is TRBV5-6, the J gene TRBJ1-1; D is uncertain. CDR3 length: 14 amino acids. CDR1 and CDR2 from the germline V gene are SGHDT and YYEEEE. The V gene lost 4 bases and the J gene lost 8 bases, with 18 bases spanning the gap. The DNA for the CDR3 is TGTGCCAGCAGCACGCGACGGGGTGAGCTGGAAGCTTTCTTT. This encodes CASSTRRGELEAFF.

V and J are TRBV28 and TRBJ1-1; no definite D call. The ends were cut back, 10 bases at V and 0 bases at J, with 9 bases in the middle. The CDR3 sequence is 12 residues long. CDR1 and CDR2 (germline): MDHEN, SYDVKM. CDR3 protein: CATFSVNTEAFF. The CDR3 region has the DNA TGTGCCACTTTCAGCGTGAACACTGAAGCTTTCTTT.

This clone appeared once. The chain couples TRBV18 to TRBJ1-2, with TRBD1 as a possible D gene (5 bases). Germline V gives CDR1 KGHSH, CDR2 LQKENI. V was clipped by 2 bases and J by 0 bases, with 10 bases between them. CDR3 size: 15 residues. CDR3 protein: CASSPTGGTNYGYTF. The CDR3 DNA reads as TGTGCCAGCTCACCAACGGGGGGAACTAACTATGGCTACACCTTC.

The chain links TRBV27 to TRBJ1-6; TRBD1 agrees at 7 bases. Losses at the gene ends were 8 bases for V and 10 bases for J; bases not matched to a gene: 11. This CDR3 is 14 amino acids long. Germline CDR1 is MNHEY and CDR2 is SMNVEV (reference sequence). This CDR3 reads CASGNRDSGSPLHF. The CDR3 DNA reads as TGTGCCAGCGGAAACCGGGACAGCGGGTCACCCCTCCACTTT.

This sequence joins TRBV3-1 (or the pseudogene TRBV3-2) and TRBJ2-7; a possible D gene is TRBD2 (6 bases). Trimming removed 1 base at V and 7 bases at J, with 17 bases between. The CDR3 is 15 amino acids. Germline CDR1 and CDR2: LGHDT and YNNKEL (reference sequence). The CDR3 here is CASSQVPTPGGEQYF. Here the CDR3 DNA reads TGTGCCAGCAGCCAAGTTCCGACCCCTGGGGGGGAGCAGTACTTC.

V and J are TRBV7-9 and TRBJ1-2; D may be TRBD1 (6 bases). This CDR3 is built from 14 residues. The germline gives CDR1 SEHNR, CDR2 FQNEAQ (reference sequence). The V end lost 10 bases, the J end lost 6 bases, and 21 bases lay between the germline ends. The CDR3 region is CATNRDIGLDGYTF. The CDR3 DNA sequence: TGTGCCACCAATAGGGACATCGGGTTGGATGGCTACACCTTC.

This chain connects TRBV19 to TRBJ1-6; the D gene is possibly TRBD1 (6 bases). V was shortened by 1 base and J by 5 bases, with 9 bases between the two germline ends. Germline assignment: CDR1 LNHDA and CDR2 SQIVND (reference sequence). This CDR3 region has 15 residues. CDR3 sequence (DNA): TGTGCCAGTAGTATAGGCACAGGGAATAATTCACCCCTCCACTTT. It codes for CASSIGTGNNSPLHF.

This sequence joins TRBV13 and TRBJ2-1; 9 positions agree with TRBD2. This CDR3 comprises 16 residues. The ends lost 3 bases at V and 12 bases at J; junction bases unmatched: 15. Per germline, CDR1 PRHDT and CDR2 FYEKMQ (reference sequence). The CDR3: CASSFGTSRRLGGQFF. In nucleotides, the CDR3 is TGTGCCAGCAGCTTTGGGACTAGCCGGCGTCTTGGGGGGCAGTTCTTC.

Regarding this clone: The junction departs from the called germline gene at one end, perhaps through a read error. CDR3 DNA sequence: TGTGCCAGTAGTATCCCTGCAGGGGGAGATCCGCAGTATTTT. It encodes CASSIPAGGDPQYF. This chain joins TRBV19 and TRBJ2-3; 7 bases line up with TRBD1. The CDR3 spans 14 residues. CDR1 and CDR2 (germline): LNHDA, SQIVND (reference sequence).

This clone is a singleton in its sample. J is TRBJ2-7 and V is TRBV7-9; weak D call: TRBD2 (6 bases). Trimming removed 2 bases from V and 7 bases from J, with 18 bases in between. Germline V gene data show CDR1 as SEHNR and CDR2 as FQNEAQ (reference sequence). The CDR3 is 15 amino acids. As DNA, the CDR3 is TGTGCCAGCAGCTTATTGGGGCGGGGAAGTCAGGAGCAGTACTTC. Protein: CASSLLGRGSQEQYF. Based on the CDR3 plus reference TRBV7-9 and TRBJ2-7, the full variable domain is DTGVSQNPRHKITKRGQNVTFRCDPISEHNRLYWYRQTLGQGPEFLTYFQNEAQLEKSRLLSDRFSAERPKGSFSTLEIQRTEQGDSAMYLCASSLLGRGSQEQYFGPGTRLTVT.

The genes are TRBV6-6 and TRBJ1-2; no definite D call. This CDR3 has 14 residues. The V and J ends lost 0 bases and 7 bases respectively, with 12 bases between them. CDR1 and CDR2 (germline): MNHNY, SVGAGI (reference sequence). The CDR3 spells CASSYSPVFSGYTF. CDR3 sequence (DNA): TGTGCCAGCAGTTACTCGCCCGTATTCAGTGGCTACACCTTC.

The sample holds a few counts of this clone. This chain links TRBV19 with TRBJ1-6; 7 bases match TRBD1. Looked up from germline, CDR1 is LNHDA and CDR2 is SQIVND (reference sequence). This CDR3 is built from 14 residues. The V gene end was trimmed by 8 bases and the J gene end by 5 bases; junction bases not matched to a gene: 6. CDR3 nucleotides: TGTGCCAGTGGCCGGGACAGAGATAATTCACCCCTCCACTTT. Residues: CASGRDRDNSPLHF.

V and J are TRBV19 and TRBJ1-1; TRBD1 is a possible D gene (6 bases). The CDR3 is 14 residues long. Germline lookup yields CDR1 LNHDA and CDR2 SQIVND (reference sequence). Trimming stripped 4 bases from V and 1 base from J, with 10 bases between. This CDR3 is CASSKGHPNTEAFF. CDR3 sequence (DNA): TGTGCCAGTAGTAAGGGACATCCGAACACTGAAGCTTTCTTT.

The chain is built from TRBV4-1 and TRBJ1-3; 9 bases align to TRBD1. Germline CDR1 and CDR2: MGHRA and YSYEKL. Trimming took 3 bases from V and 6 from J; bases not matched to a gene: 12. The CDR3 contains 17 residues. The CDR3 loop reads CASSQAYHGQGINTIYF. CDR3 nucleotides: TGCGCCAGCAGCCAGGCCTACCATGGACAGGGGATAAACACCATATATTTT.

Only one count was recorded for this clone. The rearrangement links TRBV3-1 (or the pseudogene TRBV3-2) to TRBJ1-6, with D possibly TRBD1 on 5 matching bases. Deletions cut 0 bases from V and 8 bases from J, with 14 bases between. There are 16 residues in the CDR3. Germline assignment: CDR1 LGHDT and CDR2 YNNKEL (reference sequence). The CDR3 DNA reads TGTGCCAGCAGCCAAGATCTCATAGGGGCAGATTCACCCCTCCACTTT. Translating it yields CASSQDLIGADSPLHF.

This rearrangement joins TRBV7-9 to TRBJ1-2; D remains ambiguous. This CDR3 is 13 amino acids long. Trimming took off 5 bases at V and 7 bases at J, with 14 bases between the two ends. The germline V gene has CDR1 SEHNR and CDR2 FQNEAQ (reference sequence). Here the CDR3 DNA reads TGTGCCAGCAGCGGAGGAATTGACGCTGGCTACACCTTC. This sequence encodes CASSGGIDAGYTF.

The chain carries TRBV12-3 or TRBV12-4 and TRBJ2-7, with D perhaps matching TRBD2 (5 bases). The CDR3 covers 11 residues. Trimming took 6 bases from V and 7 from J, leaving 10 bases between them. CDR3 sequence reads: CASSRGREQYF. CDR3 bases: TGTGCCAGCAGCCGGGGAAGGGAGCAGTACTTC.

This rearrangement joins TRBV2 to TRBJ2-1; D is undetermined. With 6 bases removed from V and 9 bases from J, the gap between germline ends came to 12 bases. Germline V CDR1 and CDR2: SNHLY, FYNNEI. The CDR3 is made up of 12 amino acids. CDR3 nucleotide sequence: TGTGCCAGCAGCGTCCGGGTGGCTGAGCAGTTCTTC. Protein product: CASSVRVAEQFF.

The V call is TRBV27, the J call TRBJ2-7, with D perhaps matching TRBD1 (6 bases). The germline gives CDR1 MNHEY, CDR2 SMNVEV (reference sequence). The CDR3 runs 17 residues. V lost 4 bases to trimming and J lost 0 bases, with 19 bases between them. Here the CDR3 DNA reads TGTGCCAGCAGTTATAGGTCCTCCGACAGGATCTCCTACGAGCAGTACTTC. Translation: CASSYRSSDRISYEQYF.

The chain uses TRBV29-1 and TRBJ2-5; TRBD2 matches at 7 bases. Per the germline V gene, CDR1 is SQVTM and CDR2 is ANQGSEA. The CDR3 is 15 amino acids. V gave up 4 bases and J gave up 3 bases; unmatched junction bases: 11. The CDR3 nucleotides are TGCAGCGTTGTTGGGGGGGGGAGTGCCAAAGAGACCCAGTACTTC. Translated: CSVVGGGSAKETQYF.

The chain couples TRBV27 to TRBJ2-1; 8 bases are a match to TRBD2. There are 15 residues in the CDR3. The trim removed 5 bases at V and 10 bases at J, leaving 13 bases unmatched. Germline V lookup: CDR1 MNHEY, CDR2 SMNVEV (reference sequence). For the CDR3, the DNA is TGTGCCAGCAGTACACGACGGGGGGGCCTAAAAGAGCAGTTCTTC. Its translation: CASSTRRGGLKEQFF.

This chain uses TRBV12-3 or TRBV12-4 with TRBJ1-2; TRBD1 is a possible D gene (5 bases). There are 11 residues in the CDR3. The ends were cut back, 8 bases at V and 4 bases at J, with 8 bases in the middle. CDR3 bases: TGTGCCAGCGCGGGGCTCTATGGCTACACCTTC. Translating it yields CASAGLYGYTF.

The chain combines TRBV27 with TRBJ1-4, with a possible D match to TRBD1 (6 bases). V gave up 5 bases and J gave up 10 bases, with 11 bases separating them. CDR3 length equals 12 residues. Germline lookup yields CDR1 MNHEY and CDR2 SMNVEV (reference sequence). CDR3 DNA: TGTGCCAGCAGTACGACCAGGGGAAAACTGTTTTTT. It specifies CASSTTRGKLFF.